This T cell receptor (beta chain) appears in the sequencing data of a study of cytomegalovirus exposure and HLA in healthy donors. The V segment lost 7 bases and the J segment 2 bases; nucleotides outside the gene matches: 8. CDR3 length equals 15 residues. Germline values: CDR1 SNHLY, CDR2 FYNNEI. PCR employed 60 Vbeta and 13 Jbeta primers. Produced via immunoSEQ multiplex PCR; TCRdb's table is partial and in-frame only. The sample includes 65,000 to 85,000 clones, around 80% of them seen just once. Overall study findings and caveats: Because they were indistinguishable, some V segments, including TRBV6-2 and TRBV6-3, were excluded. In a later analysis, across HLA loci, associated TCR counts were highest for DRB1, lowest for HLA-C. A later analysis linked some 17,000 TCR beta sequences to HLA alleles at 0.05 false discovery rate.

This clone has more than one count but fewer than ten. Antigen unknown. The sample taken for sequencing was PBMCs. The TCR originated in a male donor in good health and CMV-seropositive. The gene calls are TRBV2 and TRBJ2-1; 7 bases line up with TRBD1. The CDR3 is CASTRDSQAYNEQFF. Here the CDR3 DNA reads TGTGCCAGCACTCGGGACAGCCAAGCCTACAATGAGCAGTTCTTC.